This record concerns one T cell receptor (beta chain) sequence. Its target is unknown. The CDR3 contains 17 residues. Between the trimmed V and J ends, which lost 1 base and 0 bases, there was a span of 16 bases. Germline CDR1 SGHAT, CDR2 FQDESV (reference sequence). The donors were members of the approximately 120-subject validation cohort (separate from the roughly 670-subject first cohort). The data are from a study of cytomegalovirus exposure and HLA in healthy donors. General study results and limits: In the 120 validation repertoires, 85% to 95% of cluster scores exceeded 0, per a later analysis.

Repertoires were generated with immunoSEQ multiplex PCR, while TCRdb's copy carries only in-frame clones and drops some. Of around 250,000 clones listed, about 90% were seen once; the top ten hold roughly 0.38%. What was sequenced was PBMCs. The receptor comes from a woman aged 18-29 years in good health and CMV-seronegative. The rearrangement uses TRBV11-1 and TRBJ2-7; TRBD2 is a possible D gene (6 bases). The CDR3 nucleotides are TGTGCCAGCAGCTTAGTGTTTGGGACTCTTGACTCCTACGAGCAGTACTTC. Its translation: CASSLVFGTLDSYEQYF.